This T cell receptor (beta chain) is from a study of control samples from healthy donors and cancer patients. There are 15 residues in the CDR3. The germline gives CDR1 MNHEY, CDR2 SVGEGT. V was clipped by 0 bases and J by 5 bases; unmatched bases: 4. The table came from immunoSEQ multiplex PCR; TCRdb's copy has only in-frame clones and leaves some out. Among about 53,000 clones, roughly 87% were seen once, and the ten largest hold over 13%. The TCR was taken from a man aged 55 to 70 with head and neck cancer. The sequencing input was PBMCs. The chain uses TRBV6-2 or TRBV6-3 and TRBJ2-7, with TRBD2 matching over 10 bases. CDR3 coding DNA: TGTGCCAGCAGTTACTCCAATCTAGCGGGAGACGAGCAGTACTTC. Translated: CASSYSNLAGDEQYF.